These 18 T cell receptor beta chains were sequenced from one sample in a study of OX40 agonist ivuxolimab in advanced cancers. Generated by immunoSEQ multiplex PCR, the TCRdb table keeps only in-frame clones and is missing some. The sample includes approximately 25,000 clones, under 90% of them seen just once. Specimen: CD4+ or CD8+ T cells sorted from blood, collected in a trial of the OX40 agonist ivuxolimab. These receptors all come from an adult with an advanced solid tumor such as melanoma, head and neck, liver or kidney cancer.

The rearrangement links TRBV28 to TRBJ2-7; 8 positions match TRBD1. Trimming at V came to 2 bases and at J to 2 bases, leaving 5 bases not matched to a gene. In germline, CDR1 is MDHEN, CDR2 SYDVKM. The length of the CDR3 is 15 residues. The CDR3 protein is CASSLLRDRTYEQYF. CDR3 DNA sequence: TGTGCCAGCAGTTTACTCCGGGACAGGACCTACGAGCAGTACTTC. Full variable domain (outside the CDR3, taken from reference TRBV28 and TRBJ2-7): DVKVTQSSRYLVKRTGEKVFLECVQDMDHENMFWYRQDPGLGLRLIYFSYDVKMKEKGDIPEGYSVSREKKERFSLILESASTNQTSMYLCASSLLRDRTYEQYFGPGTRLTVT.

The chain combines TRBV5-1 with TRBJ2-7, with 9 bases fitting TRBD1. The J segment lost 4 bases and the V segment lost 4 bases, leaving 9 bases of the junction unmatched. The germline gives CDR1 SGHRS, CDR2 YFSETQ. This CDR3 comprises 15 residues. The CDR3 DNA reads TGCGCCAGCAGCCCGTGGACAGGGGAAAGATACGAGCAGTACTTC. Translation: CASSPWTGERYEQYF.

This clone showed up just once. At one end the junction does not follow the germline gene, possibly because of a read error. The chain combines TRBV27 with TRBJ2-1, with 8 bases identical to TRBD2. The germline gives CDR1 MNHEY, CDR2 SMNVEV (reference sequence). This CDR3 is built from 14 residues. CDR3 loop: CATSAAGEVVEQFF. The CDR3 DNA reads TGCGCCACGTCGGCAGCGGGAGAAGTGGTTGAGCAGTTCTTC.

The DNA for the CDR3 is TGCGCCAGCAGTCCGTCTACACAGAGGAATTCACCCCTCCACTTT. Its translation: CASSPSTQRNSPLHF. The V and J genes are TRBV23-1 and TRBJ1-6; no clear D gene. TRBV23-1 is treated as an ORF (open reading frame) with a function not yet certain. The V gene lost 4 bases and the J gene lost 7 bases, with 14 bases spanning the gap. CDR3 length: 15 residues.

This clone was seen only once. The rearrangement uses TRBV6-5 and TRBJ2-7; no clear D gene. Germline lookup yields CDR1 MNHEY and CDR2 SVGAGI. The CDR3 extends over 13 amino acids. V was clipped by 2 bases and J by 4 bases, with 9 bases between them. The CDR3 loop reads CASSYDKGYEQYF. CDR3 DNA: TGTGCCAGCAGTTACGACAAAGGGTACGAGCAGTACTTC.

The rearrangement links TRBV7-8 to TRBJ2-5, with TRBD2 identical over 9 bases. This CDR3 has 15 amino acids. Trimming removed 7 bases from V and 2 bases from J; junction bases left unmatched: 8. Germline-derived CDR1 and CDR2 are SGHVS and FQNEAQ. The CDR3 sequence is CASTLGLAGQETQYF. CDR3 nucleotide sequence: TGTGCCAGCACCTTGGGGCTAGCGGGACAAGAGACCCAGTACTTC. The complete variable domain, with remaining parts taken from reference TRBV7-8 and TRBJ2-5, reads GAGVSQSPRYKVAKRGQDVALRCDPISGHVSLFWYQQALGQGPEFLTYFQNEAQLDKSGLPSDRFFAERPEGSVSTLKIQRTQQEDSAVYLCASTLGLAGQETQYFGPGTRLLVL.

CDR3 sequence: CASSVAGAYEQYF. The CDR3 coding sequence is TGTGCCAGCAGTGTAGCGGGAGCCTACGAGCAGTACTTC. The genes are TRBV6-6 and TRBJ2-7; TRBD2 matches 9 bases. Looked up from germline, CDR1 is MNHNY and CDR2 is SVGAGI (reference sequence). The CDR3 covers 13 residues. The V segment lost 5 bases and the J segment 2 bases; nucleotides outside the gene matches: 1.

V gene TRBV6-5 combines with J gene TRBJ1-6, with D hard to call. V lost 0 bases and J lost 9, with 9 bases in between. Germline assignment: CDR1 MNHEY and CDR2 SVGAGI. CDR3 length: 14 amino acids. CDR3 region: CASSYSQEGSPLHF. CDR3 nucleotides: TGTGCCAGCAGTTACTCCCAGGAAGGTTCACCCCTCCACTTT.

The chain links TRBV21-1 to TRBJ2-7; TRBD1 is taken as the D call from the table, unchecked against the DNA. TRBV21-1 is a known pseudogene. There are 15 residues in the CDR3. Here the CDR3 reads CASSSRTFIAYEQYF. The CDR3 coding sequence is TGTGCCAGCAGTTCTCGGACATTTATTGCCTACGAGCAGTACTTC.

The J gene is TRBJ1-1, the V gene TRBV5-6, with 9 bases that match TRBD1. The junction had 12 bases not matched to a gene; V was cut back by 4 bases and J by 5 bases. CDR1 SGHDT and CDR2 YYEEEE come from the germline V gene. The CDR3 spans 16 residues. The CDR3 bases are TGTGCCAGCAGCGCACTTCCGGGACAGGGAGGGACTGAAGCTTTCTTT. Translating gives CASSALPGQGGTEAFF.

The chain joins TRBV18 to TRBJ1-6; D might be TRBD1 (6 bases). V gave up 10 bases and J gave up 2 bases, with 21 bases separating them. CDR3 length equals 17 residues. CDR1 is KGHSH, CDR2 LQKENI, per germline. CDR3 protein: CANMGAGDVTYNSPLHF. DNA of the CDR3: TGTGCCAACATGGGTGCAGGGGACGTCACCTATAATTCACCCCTCCACTTT.

The chain has TRBV7-6 and TRBJ1-5, with D unresolved. V lost 8 bases, J lost 2 bases, and 13 bases lay in between. The CDR3 consists of 14 residues. Looked up from germline, CDR1 is SGHVS and CDR2 is FNYEAQ. In DNA, the CDR3 is TGTGCCAGCGGCCCTGAGGCAGGCAATCAGCCCCAGCATTTT. Protein sequence: CASGPEAGNQPQHF.

The rearrangement uses TRBV27 and TRBJ2-7; maybe TRBD1 (6 bases). V was shortened by 6 bases and J by 5 bases, with 26 bases between the two germline ends. The CDR3 covers 17 residues. The germline V gene has CDR1 MNHEY and CDR2 SMNVEV (reference sequence). In DNA form, the CDR3 reads TGTGCCAGCAGGTACAGAATAGGGGGACCTTACAACAACGAGCAGTACTTC. Protein sequence: CASRYRIGGPYNNEQYF.

Turning to this clone: Other DNA variants within this sample encode the same CDR3. This sequence joins TRBV4-1 and TRBJ2-7; the D call may be TRBD1 or TRBD2 (5 bases each). Trimming stripped 1 base from V and 3 bases from J, with 13 bases between. CDR1 and CDR2 from the germline V gene are MGHRA and YSYEKL. This CDR3 is built from 15 residues. Here the CDR3 DNA reads TGCGCCAGCAGCCAAGTGCATAGAGGGGTCTACGAGCAGTACTTC. Translation gives CASSQVHRGVYEQYF.

The chain carries TRBV5-1 and TRBJ1-1; D is undetermined. Trimming removed 4 bases at V and 4 bases at J, with 8 bases between. Germline assignment: CDR1 SGHRS and CDR2 YFSETQ. The CDR3 is made up of 12 amino acids. CDR3: CASSIGGTEAFF. The CDR3 coding sequence is TGCGCCAGCAGCATTGGTGGCACTGAAGCTTTCTTT.

The rearrangement links TRBV19 to TRBJ1-2, with D possibly matching TRBD1 (6 bases). The CDR3 covers 16 residues. V was pared by 3 bases and J by 2 bases, with 16 bases between. Germline CDR1 and CDR2: LNHDA and SQIVND (reference sequence). CDR3 bases: TGTGCCAGTAGTATTCGGCAGGGGAGTGGGAACTATGGCTACACCTTC. This gives the protein CASSIRQGSGNYGYTF.

The chain joins TRBV11-2 to TRBJ1-5; D is perhaps TRBD1 (6 bases). The CDR3 length is 15 residues. Germline-derived CDR1 and CDR2 are SGHAT and FQNNGV. V gave up 2 bases and J gave up 0 bases, with 8 bases separating them. Here the CDR3 reads CASSLQGNSNQPQHF. The CDR3 nucleotides read TGTGCCAGCAGCTTACAGGGGAATAGCAATCAGCCCCAGCATTTT.

V gene TRBV9 combines with J gene TRBJ2-1; D not certain. The ends were cut back, 2 bases at V and 4 bases at J, with 16 bases in the middle. Germline CDR1 reads SGDLS; CDR2 reads YYNGEE. The CDR3 length is 16 residues. CDR3 protein: CASSVDGDTEYNEQFF. The CDR3 nucleotides are TGTGCCAGCAGCGTCGATGGAGACACTGAGTACAATGAGCAGTTCTTC.